This TCR beta chain originates from a study of beta chain features in type 1 diabetes. Germline assignment: CDR1 SGHDT and CDR2 YYEEEE. CDR3 length: 14 amino acids. V shed 4 bases and J shed 7 bases, with 17 bases lying between them. Each sorted population was over 95% pure. Of the isolated RNA, all was reverse transcribed, and so the sequenced material was expressed TCRB transcripts. Average reads for naive, central memory and regulatory T cell samples were about 3.57 million. Only in-frame clones appear in the TCRdb table, and some are missing; sequencing was by immunoSEQ multiplex PCR. The table has around 160,000 clones, under 60% seen once. This clone was seen only once.

The chain joins TRBV5-6 to TRBJ1-1; no definite D call. The sequencing input was Tregs from blood. This clonotype was sampled from a young man in good health. The CDR3 sequence is CASSRDGPRGEAFF. For the CDR3, the DNA is TGTGCCAGCAGCAGAGATGGTCCCCGGGGTGAAGCTTTCTTT.